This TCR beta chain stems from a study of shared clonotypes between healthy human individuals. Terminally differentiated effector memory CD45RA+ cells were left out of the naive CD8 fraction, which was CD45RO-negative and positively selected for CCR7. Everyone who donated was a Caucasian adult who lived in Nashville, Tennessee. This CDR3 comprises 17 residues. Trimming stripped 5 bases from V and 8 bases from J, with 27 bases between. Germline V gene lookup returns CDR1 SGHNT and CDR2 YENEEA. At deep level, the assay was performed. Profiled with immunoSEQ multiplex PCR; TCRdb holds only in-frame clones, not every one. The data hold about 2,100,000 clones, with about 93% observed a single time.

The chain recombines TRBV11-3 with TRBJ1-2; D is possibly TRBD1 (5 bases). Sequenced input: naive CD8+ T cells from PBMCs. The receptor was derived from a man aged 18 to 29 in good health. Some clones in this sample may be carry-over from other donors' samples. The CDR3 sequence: CASSPAGLAAGSEGYTF. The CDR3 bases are TGTGCCAGCAGCCCCGCCGGATTGGCGGCAGGGAGCGAGGGCTACACCTTC.